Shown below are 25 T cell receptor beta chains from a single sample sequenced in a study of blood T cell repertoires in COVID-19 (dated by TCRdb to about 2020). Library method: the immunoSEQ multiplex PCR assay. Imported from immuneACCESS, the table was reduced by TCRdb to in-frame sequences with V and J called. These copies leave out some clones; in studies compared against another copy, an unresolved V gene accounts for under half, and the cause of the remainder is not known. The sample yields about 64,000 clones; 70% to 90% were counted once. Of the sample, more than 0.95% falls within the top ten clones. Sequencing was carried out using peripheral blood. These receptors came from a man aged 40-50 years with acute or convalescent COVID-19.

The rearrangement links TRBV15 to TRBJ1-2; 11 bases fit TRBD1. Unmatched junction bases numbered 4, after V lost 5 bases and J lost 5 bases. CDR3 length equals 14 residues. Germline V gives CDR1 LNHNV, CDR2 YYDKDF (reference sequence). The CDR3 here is CATSEGTGGYGYTF. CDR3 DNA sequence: TGTGCCACCAGCGAGGGGACAGGGGGATATGGCTACACCTTC.

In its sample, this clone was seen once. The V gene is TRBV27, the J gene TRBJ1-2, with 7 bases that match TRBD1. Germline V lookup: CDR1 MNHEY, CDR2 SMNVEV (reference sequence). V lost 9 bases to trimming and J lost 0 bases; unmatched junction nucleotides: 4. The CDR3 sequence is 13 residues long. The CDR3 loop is CASKTGANYGYTF. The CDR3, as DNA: TGTGCCAGTAAAACAGGGGCTAACTATGGCTACACCTTC.

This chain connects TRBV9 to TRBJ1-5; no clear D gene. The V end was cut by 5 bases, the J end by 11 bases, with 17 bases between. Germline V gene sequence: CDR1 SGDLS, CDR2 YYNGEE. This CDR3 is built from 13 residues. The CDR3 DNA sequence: TGTGCCAGCAGTACATCCCCTAAGGCGGCCCAGCATTTT. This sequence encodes CASSTSPKAAQHF.

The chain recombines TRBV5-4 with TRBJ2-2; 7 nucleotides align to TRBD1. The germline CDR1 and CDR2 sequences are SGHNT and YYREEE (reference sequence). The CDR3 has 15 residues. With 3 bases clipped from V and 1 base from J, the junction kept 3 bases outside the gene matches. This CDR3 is CASSSGQQNTGELFF. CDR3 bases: TGTGCCAGCAGCTCGGGACAGCAGAACACCGGGGAGCTGTTTTTT. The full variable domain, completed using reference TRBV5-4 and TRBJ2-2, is ETGVTQSPTHLIKTRGQQVTLRCSSQSGHNTVSWYQQALGQGPQFIFQYYREEENGRGNFPPRFSGLQFPNYSSELNVNALELDDSALYLCASSSGQQNTGELFFGEGSRLTVL.

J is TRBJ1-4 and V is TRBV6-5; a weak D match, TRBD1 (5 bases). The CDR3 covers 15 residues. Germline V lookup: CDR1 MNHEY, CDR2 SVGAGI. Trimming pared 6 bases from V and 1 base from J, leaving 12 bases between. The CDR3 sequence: CASSLTGGTNEKLFF. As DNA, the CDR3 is TGTGCCAGCAGCCTCACAGGCGGAACTAATGAAAAACTGTTTTTT.

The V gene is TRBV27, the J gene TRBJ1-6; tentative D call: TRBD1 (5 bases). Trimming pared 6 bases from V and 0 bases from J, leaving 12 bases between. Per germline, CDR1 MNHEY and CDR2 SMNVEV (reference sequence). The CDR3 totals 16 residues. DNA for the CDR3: TGTGCCAGCAGGAAGAACAGGAGCTCCTATAATTCACCCCTCCACTTT. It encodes CASRKNRSSYNSPLHF.

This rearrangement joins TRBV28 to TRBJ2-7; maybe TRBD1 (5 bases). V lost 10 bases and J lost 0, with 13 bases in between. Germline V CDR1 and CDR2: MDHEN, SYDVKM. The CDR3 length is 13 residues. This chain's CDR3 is CATWTPSSYEQYF. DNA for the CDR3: TGTGCCACCTGGACACCGAGCTCCTACGAGCAGTACTTC.

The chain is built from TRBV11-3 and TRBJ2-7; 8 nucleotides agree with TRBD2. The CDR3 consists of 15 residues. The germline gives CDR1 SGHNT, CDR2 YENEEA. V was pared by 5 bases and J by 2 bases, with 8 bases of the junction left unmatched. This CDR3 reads CASSPGGGLPYEQYF. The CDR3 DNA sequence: TGTGCCAGCAGCCCCGGGGGGGGCCTCCCCTACGAGCAGTACTTC.

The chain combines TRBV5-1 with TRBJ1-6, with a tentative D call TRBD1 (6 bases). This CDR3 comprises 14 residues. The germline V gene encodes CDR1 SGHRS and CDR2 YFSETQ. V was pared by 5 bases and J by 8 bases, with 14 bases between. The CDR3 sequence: CASRLGTMDSPLHF. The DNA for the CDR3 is TGCGCCAGCAGGCTGGGGACAATGGATTCACCCCTCCACTTT.

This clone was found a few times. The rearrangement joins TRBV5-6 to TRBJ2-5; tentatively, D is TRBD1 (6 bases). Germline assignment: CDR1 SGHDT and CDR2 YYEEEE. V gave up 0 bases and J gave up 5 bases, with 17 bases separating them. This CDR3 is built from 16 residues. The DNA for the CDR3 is TGTGCCAGCAGCTTGGCCGGGGCACCGAGGGGGGAGACCCAGTACTTC. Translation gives CASSLAGAPRGETQYF.

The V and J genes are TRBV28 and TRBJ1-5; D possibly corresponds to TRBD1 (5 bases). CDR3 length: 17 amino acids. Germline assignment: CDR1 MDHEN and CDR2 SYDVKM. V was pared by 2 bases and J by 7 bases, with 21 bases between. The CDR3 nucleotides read TGTGCCAGCAGTTTAGGGGGAGGGAGTATCGGAGAACAGCCCCAGCATTTT. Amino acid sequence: CASSLGGGSIGEQPQHF.

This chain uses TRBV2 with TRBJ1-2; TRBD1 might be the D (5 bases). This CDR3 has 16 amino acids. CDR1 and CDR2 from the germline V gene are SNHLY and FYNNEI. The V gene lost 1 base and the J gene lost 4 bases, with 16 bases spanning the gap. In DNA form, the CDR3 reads TGTGCCAGCAGTGAAGAGGTGTCAGGGCTCGGCTATGGCTACACCTTC. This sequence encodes CASSEEVSGLGYGYTF.

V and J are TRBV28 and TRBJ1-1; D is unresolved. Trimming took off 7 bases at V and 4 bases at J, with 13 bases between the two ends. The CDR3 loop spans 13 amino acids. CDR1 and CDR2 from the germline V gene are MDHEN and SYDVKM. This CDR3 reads CASNGRGSTEAFF. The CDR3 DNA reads TGTGCCAGCAATGGGAGAGGGAGCACTGAAGCTTTCTTT.

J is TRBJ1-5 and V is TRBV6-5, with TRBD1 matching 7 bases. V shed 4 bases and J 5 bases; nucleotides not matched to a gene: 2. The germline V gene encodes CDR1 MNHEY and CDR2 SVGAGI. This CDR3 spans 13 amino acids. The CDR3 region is CASSSDRDQPQHF. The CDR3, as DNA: TGTGCCAGCAGTTCTGACAGGGATCAGCCCCAGCATTTT.

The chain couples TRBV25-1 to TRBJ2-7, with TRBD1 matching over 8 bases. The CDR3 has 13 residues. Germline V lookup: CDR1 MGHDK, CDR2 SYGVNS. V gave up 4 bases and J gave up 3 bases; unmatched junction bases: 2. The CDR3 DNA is TGTGCCAGCAGTGCGGACAGGGACTACGAGCAGTACTTC. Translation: CASSADRDYEQYF.

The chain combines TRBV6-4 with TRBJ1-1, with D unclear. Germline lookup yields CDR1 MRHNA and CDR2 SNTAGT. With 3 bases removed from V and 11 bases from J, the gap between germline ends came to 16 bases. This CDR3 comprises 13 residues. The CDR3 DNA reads TGTGCCAGCAGTGAGGGTCCGGGTCGCGGGGCTTTCTTT. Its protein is CASSEGPGRGAFF.

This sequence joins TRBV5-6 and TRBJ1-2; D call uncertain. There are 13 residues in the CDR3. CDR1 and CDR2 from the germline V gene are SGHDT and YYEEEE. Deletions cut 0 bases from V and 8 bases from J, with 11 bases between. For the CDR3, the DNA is TGTGCCAGCAGCTTGGCCCGGGCGGGGGGCTACACCTTC. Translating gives CASSLARAGGYTF.

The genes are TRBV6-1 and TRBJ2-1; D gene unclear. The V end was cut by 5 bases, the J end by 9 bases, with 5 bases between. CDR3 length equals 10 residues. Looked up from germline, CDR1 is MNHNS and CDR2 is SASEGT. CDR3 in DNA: TGTGCCAGCAGTAAGAGTGAGCAGTTCTTC. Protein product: CASSKSEQFF.

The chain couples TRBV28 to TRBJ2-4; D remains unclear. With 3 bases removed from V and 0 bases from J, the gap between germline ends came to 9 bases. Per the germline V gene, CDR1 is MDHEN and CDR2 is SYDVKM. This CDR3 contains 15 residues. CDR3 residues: CASSLVGRAKNIQYF. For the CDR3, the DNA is TGTGCCAGCAGTTTGGTTGGCCGAGCCAAAAACATTCAGTACTTC.

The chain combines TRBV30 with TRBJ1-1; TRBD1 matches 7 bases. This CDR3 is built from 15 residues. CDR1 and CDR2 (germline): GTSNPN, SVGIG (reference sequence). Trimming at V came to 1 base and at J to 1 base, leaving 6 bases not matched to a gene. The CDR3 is CAWSARQGWNTEAFF. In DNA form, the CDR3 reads TGTGCCTGGAGTGCACGACAGGGCTGGAACACTGAAGCTTTCTTT.

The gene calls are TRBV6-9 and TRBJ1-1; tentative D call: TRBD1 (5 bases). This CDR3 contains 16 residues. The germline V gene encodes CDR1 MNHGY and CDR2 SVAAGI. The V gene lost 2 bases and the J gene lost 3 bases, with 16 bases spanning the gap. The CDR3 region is CASSYGGGPRDTEAFF. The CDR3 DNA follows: TGTGCCAGCAGTTATGGGGGAGGGCCAAGGGACACTGAAGCTTTCTTT.

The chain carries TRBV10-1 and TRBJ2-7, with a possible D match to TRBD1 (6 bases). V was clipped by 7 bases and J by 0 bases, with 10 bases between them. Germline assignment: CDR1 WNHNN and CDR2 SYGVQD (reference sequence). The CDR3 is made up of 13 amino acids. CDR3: CASKGDTSYEQYF. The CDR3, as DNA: TGCGCCAGCAAGGGGGACACCTCCTACGAGCAGTACTTC.

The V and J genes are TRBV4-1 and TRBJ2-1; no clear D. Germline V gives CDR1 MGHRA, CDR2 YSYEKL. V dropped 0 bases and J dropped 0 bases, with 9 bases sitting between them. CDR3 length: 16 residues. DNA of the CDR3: TGCGCCAGCAGCCAAGATATCGGTAGCTCCTACAATGAGCAGTTCTTC. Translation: CASSQDIGSSYNEQFF.

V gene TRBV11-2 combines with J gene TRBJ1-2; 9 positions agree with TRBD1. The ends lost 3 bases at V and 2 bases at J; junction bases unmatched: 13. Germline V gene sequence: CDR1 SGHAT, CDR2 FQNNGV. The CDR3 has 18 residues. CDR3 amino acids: CASSFLGQGMSTNYGYTF. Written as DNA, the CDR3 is TGTGCCAGCAGCTTCCTGGGACAGGGAATGAGTACGAACTATGGCTACACCTTC.

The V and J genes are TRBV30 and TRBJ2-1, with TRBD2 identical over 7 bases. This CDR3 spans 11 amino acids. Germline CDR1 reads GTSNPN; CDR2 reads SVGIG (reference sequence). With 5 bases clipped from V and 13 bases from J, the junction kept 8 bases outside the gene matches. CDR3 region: CAWGGSGRQFF. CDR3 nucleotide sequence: TGTGCCTGGGGCGGGAGCGGCCGACAGTTCTTC.